This T cell receptor beta chain was captured by sequencing in a study of cytomegalovirus exposure and HLA in healthy donors. Whole-study findings and limits: Prediction of most subjects' HLA-A and HLA-B alleles by TCR beta sequences was reportedly accurate. Researchers left out some V segments, among them TRBV6-2 and TRBV6-3, as indistinguishable. It was taken for granted in presence/absence analyses that sequencing depth across donors was roughly uniform.

As for this clone: Its antigen is still unknown.

The PCR employed 60 Vbeta primers together with 13 Jbeta primers. This table comes from immunoSEQ multiplex PCR, and its TCRdb copy is limited to in-frame clones, with some not included. The data hold more than 100,000 clones, with about 74% observed a single time. Germline CDR1 LNHNV, CDR2 YYDKDF (reference sequence). The length of the CDR3 is 16 residues. Trimming took 5 bases from V and 8 from J, leaving 21 bases between them. The genes are TRBV15 and TRBJ1-4; D perhaps matches TRBD1 (5 bases). The clonotype originates from a woman aged 40 to 50 in good health and CMV-seropositive. Sequences were obtained from PBMCs. The DNA of the CDR3 is TGTGCCACCAGCTTTAAAGGAGGGGTTCTGAGGGAAAAACTGTTTTTT. Its protein product is CATSFKGGVLREKLFF. Combining the CDR3 with reference TRBV15 and TRBJ1-4 gives the whole variable domain DAMVIQNPRYQVTQFGKPVTLSCSQTLNHNVMYWYQQKSSQAPKLLFHYYDKDFNNEADTPDNFQSRRPNTSFCFLDIRSPGLGDTAMYLCATSFKGGVLREKLFFGSGTQLSVL.